The 15 T cell receptor beta chains in this list originate from one sample, sequenced in a study of CXCR3-negative and CXCR3-positive naive CD8 T cells. UMI labels and 5' RACE were used to prepare the TRB cDNA libraries. Using the 5' RACE reads, TCRdb records one entry per CDR3 protein without DNA. This sample's table reports fewer than 55,000 distinct CDR3 sequences. The sequenced sample was naive CXCR3- CD8+ T cells from blood. The subset was: CD45RO-CCR7+CD27+CD95- naive CD8+ T cells lacking CXCR3 (TNR3-). All receptors derive from a human donor in good health. Some clones in this sample may be carry-over from other donors' samples.

The rearrangement joins TRBV15 to TRBJ2-7. Germline CDR1 and CDR2: LNHNV and YYDKDF (reference sequence). This CDR3 comprises 13 residues. CDR3 sequence: CATSRARSYEQYF.

The chain uses TRBV29-1 and TRBJ2-1; as DNA is missing, the TRBD2 call by TCRdb cannot be tested. Germline V lookup: CDR1 SQVTM, CDR2 ANQGSEA. The CDR3 covers 12 residues. The CDR3 loop is CSFRLAGDEQFF.

The rearrangement joins TRBV12-3 or TRBV12-4 to TRBJ2-7; the TCRdb call, TRBD1, lacks DNA for checking. This CDR3 has 13 amino acids. The CDR3 sequence is CARSLYRAYEQYF.

The gene calls are TRBV11-2 and TRBJ1-1. Germline CDR1 reads SGHAT; CDR2 reads FQNNGV. The CDR3 consists of 15 residues. This CDR3 reads CASSQGKGRNTEAFF. Full variable domain (outside the CDR3, taken from reference TRBV11-2 and TRBJ1-1): EAGVAQSPRYKIIEKRQSVAFWCNPISGHATLYWYQQILGQGPKLLIQFQNNGVVDDSQLPKDRFSAERLKGVDSTLKIQPAKLEDSAVYLCASSQGKGRNTEAFFGQGTRLTVV.

The rearrangement links TRBV6-4 to TRBJ1-2; TCRdb's D call, TRBD1, is unchecked because there is no DNA. The CDR3 extends over 17 amino acids. CDR1 MRHNA and CDR2 SNTAGT come from the germline V gene. CDR3 protein: CASSYTKQQGAYYGYTF.

The gene calls are TRBV27 and TRBJ1-2; as DNA is missing, the TRBD1 call by TCRdb cannot be tested. The CDR3 loop spans 14 amino acids. The germline V gene encodes CDR1 MNHEY and CDR2 SMNVEV (reference sequence). The CDR3 sequence: CASSQILGGDGYTF.

The chain joins TRBV19 to TRBJ2-5; no DNA is available, so the TRBD2 call from TCRdb remains unchecked. The germline CDR1 and CDR2 sequences are LNHDA and SQIVND (reference sequence). This CDR3 spans 15 amino acids. CDR3: CASSHLAGDLETQYF.

The chain couples TRBV7-9 to TRBJ2-1. From germline, CDR1 is SEHNR and CDR2 FQNEAQ (reference sequence). The CDR3 totals 11 residues. This CDR3 reads CASRTSNEQFF.

This clonotype counts as medium-sized by frequency. The chain links TRBV10-3 to TRBJ2-1. The CDR3 is 14 residues long. Germline loops: CDR1 ENHRY, CDR2 SYGVKD. The CDR3 here is CAISERFYDNEQFF.

The CDR3: CASSSSFPGELFF. V gene TRBV5-1 combines with J gene TRBJ2-2. The CDR3 extends over 13 amino acids. The germline V gene encodes CDR1 SGHRS and CDR2 YFSETQ.

This chain uses TRBV27 with TRBJ2-3; no DNA is available, so the TRBD1 call from TCRdb remains unchecked. The germline gives CDR1 MNHEY, CDR2 SMNVEV (reference sequence). The CDR3 consists of 15 residues. Here the CDR3 reads CASSFGDGHTDTQYF.

The V call is TRBV12-3 or TRBV12-4, the J call TRBJ1-1; TCRdb outputs TRBD1, but without DNA this stays unchecked. This CDR3 contains 12 residues. The CDR3 spells CASSQGDTEAFF.

This chain's CDR3 is CASSLGTGDQPQHF. The chain couples TRBV5-1 to TRBJ1-5; TCRdb names TRBD1, which stays unverified in the absence of DNA. Germline V gene sequence: CDR1 SGHRS, CDR2 YFSETQ. This CDR3 has 14 amino acids.

V and J are TRBV29-1 and TRBJ2-7; checking the TCRdb D call of TRBD1 is not possible without DNA. This CDR3 contains 16 residues. CDR1 is SQVTM, CDR2 ANQGSEA, per germline. This chain's CDR3 is CSVVPQVGGSEDEQYF.

This sequence joins TRBV20-1 and TRBJ2-7; the D gene TCRdb calls, TRBD1, cannot be checked with no DNA. The germline V gene has CDR1 DFQATT and CDR2 SNEGSKA (reference sequence). The CDR3 is made up of 18 amino acids. The CDR3 loop reads CSAVCYSGSCSNTYEQYF.